The clone carrying this T cell receptor (beta chain) came up a few times. Its target is not known. CD4+ cells of the naive, central memory, regulatory and stem cell-like memory types were sorted via CD45RO/CCR7/CD25/CD127/CD95/CD27. The sample belongs to a study of beta chain features in type 1 diabetes. Broader study findings: Moderately but significantly shorter TCRB CDR3s were found in Type 1 diabetes patients in all four CD4+ subsets. For cells with high TCR expression, cDNA sequencing could yield over-representation. The study found fewer insertions and more deletions at VDJ junctions in type 1 diabetes patients.

The CDR3 runs 13 residues. The V gene lost 6 bases and the J gene lost 7 bases, with 15 bases spanning the gap. CDR1 and CDR2 from the germline V gene are MDHEN and SYDVKM. As every portion of the isolated RNA was reverse transcribed, the sequencing read expressed TCRB transcripts. Profiled with immunoSEQ multiplex PCR; TCRdb holds only in-frame clones, not every one. This table has 630,000 or so clones, roughly an eighth appearing once. The sequence derives from a man between 18 and 35 years old with type 1 diabetes. Input material: naive CD4+ T cells from blood. The chain carries TRBV28 and TRBJ1-2; D is perhaps TRBD1 (6 bases). The chain's CDR3 is CASRIKGDRGYTF. The CDR3 nucleotides are TGTGCCAGCAGGATTAAGGGGGACCGTGGCTACACCTTC.